These 20 T cell receptor beta chains were sequenced from one sample in a study of beta chain features in type 1 diabetes (dated by TCRdb to the late 2010s). The library was built by means of the immunoSEQ multiplex PCR assay. The entire amount of isolated RNA was reverse transcribed using the High Capacity cDNA Reverse Transcription Kit, so the sequenced TCRB transcripts were expressed ones. The immuneACCESS repertoire file appears here via TCRdb, limited to in-frame rearrangements. These files lack a portion of the clones; in checked studies, under half of the deficit traces to unresolved V genes, and the cause of the others is not known. Recorded for this sample are about 220,000 clones; approximately 10% of them occurred a single time. The ten most abundant clones make up 1% to 1.5% of the sample. Material: central memory CD4+ T cells from blood. These receptors were taken from a man aged 18 to 35 in good health.

This clone came up a few times. The rearrangement uses TRBV18 and TRBJ2-3, with TRBD2 identical over 11 bases. CDR1 and CDR2 (germline): KGHSH, LQKENI. The V and J ends lost 2 bases and 1 base, in that order; junction bases with no gene match: 11. This CDR3 comprises 19 residues. CDR3 bases: TGTGCCAGCTCACCATCGGCCTATAGCGGGAGGGCCCGCACAGATACGCAGTATTTT. Protein product: CASSPSAYSGRARTDTQYF.

DNA for the CDR3: TGTGCCTGGAGTGGGTCTGGGCGGCTTAGCTCCTACGAGCAGTACTTC. It encodes CAWSGSGRLSSYEQYF. The chain couples TRBV30 to TRBJ2-7; no reliable D call. Germline V CDR1 and CDR2: GTSNPN, SVGIG (reference sequence). V gave up 1 base and J gave up 0 bases, with 16 bases separating them. This CDR3 has 16 amino acids.

This clone was recorded a few times. This sequence joins TRBV5-1 and TRBJ2-1; D gene ambiguous. This CDR3 has 14 amino acids. V lost 0 bases, J lost 5 bases, and 9 bases lay in between. Germline V gene lookup returns CDR1 SGHRS and CDR2 YFSETQ. The CDR3 reads CASSLDSHHNEQFF. The CDR3 DNA is TGCGCCAGCAGCTTGGATTCGCACCACAATGAGCAGTTCTTC.

Of note for this clone: This likely traces to a read error, being one base from a far larger clone. V and J are TRBV7-9 and TRBJ2-7; 8 nucleotides align to TRBD1. With V trimmed by 6 bases and J by 0 bases, 4 bases remained unmatched. From germline, CDR1 is SEHNR and CDR2 FQNEAQ (reference sequence). The CDR3 sequence is 14 residues long. Here the CDR3 DNA reads TGTGCCAGCAGTCGACAGGGGTGCTCCTACGAGCAGTACTTC. Translation: CASSRQGCSYEQYF.

This clone occurred a few times. V gene TRBV30 combines with J gene TRBJ1-1; 7 bases are a match to TRBD1. The CDR3 totals 13 residues. Looked up from germline, CDR1 is GTSNPN and CDR2 is SVGIG (reference sequence). Trimming removed 2 bases from V and 5 bases from J; junction bases left unmatched: 5. The CDR3 DNA reads TGTGCCTGGAGTTGGGCAGGGGGGACTGAAGCTTTCTTT. This gives the protein CAWSWAGGTEAFF.

J is TRBJ2-5 and V is TRBV6-5, with a possible D match to TRBD1 (6 bases). The CDR3 contains 12 residues. Germline V CDR1 and CDR2: MNHEY, SVGAGI. The ends were cut back, 7 bases at V and 4 bases at J, with 10 bases in the middle. The CDR3 sequence: CASTGTSETQYF. The CDR3 region has the DNA TGTGCCAGCACTGGGACATCAGAGACCCAGTACTTC.

This clone was recorded a few times. The chain has TRBV5-1 and TRBJ2-7; 11 positions agree with TRBD2. The CDR3 has 17 amino acids. Losses at the gene ends were 1 base for V and 0 bases for J; bases not matched to a gene: 6. Looked up from germline, CDR1 is SGHRS and CDR2 is YFSETQ. CDR3 DNA sequence: TGCGCCAGCAGCTTGAGGGCTAGCGGGAGGCACTCCTACGAGCAGTACTTC. Protein: CASSLRASGRHSYEQYF.

This clone came up a few times. The V and J genes are TRBV5-4 and TRBJ2-2, with a possible D match to TRBD1 (6 bases). In germline, CDR1 is SGHNT, CDR2 YYREEE (reference sequence). The V end lost 2 bases, the J end lost 6 bases, and 14 bases lay between the germline ends. The CDR3 length is 15 residues. The DNA for the CDR3 is TGTGCCAGCAGCTTCGACTATAACAGGGCCGGGGAGCTGTTTTTT. Protein: CASSFDYNRAGELFF.

This clone has a handful of counts. The J gene is TRBJ2-6, the V gene TRBV9; D call uncertain. V dropped 0 bases and J dropped 2 bases, with 9 bases sitting between them. The CDR3 is made up of 16 amino acids. CDR1 and CDR2 (germline): SGDLS, YYNGEE. The CDR3 sequence: CASSVGVLAGANVLTF. Written as DNA, the CDR3 is TGTGCCAGCAGCGTAGGGGTACTGGCTGGGGCCAACGTCCTGACTTTC. Complete variable domain (other parts from reference TRBV9 and TRBJ2-6): DSGVTQTPKHLITATGQRVTLRCSPRSGDLSVYWYQQSLDQGLQFLIQYYNGEERAKGNILERFSAQQFPDLHSELNLSSLELGDSALYFCASSVGVLAGANVLTFGAGSRLTVL.

This clone was counted between two and nine times. The V gene is TRBV18, the J gene TRBJ2-3; TRBD1 matches at 8 bases. Germline CDR1 and CDR2: KGHSH and LQKENI. The junction had 6 bases not matched to a gene; V was cut back by 3 bases and J by 4 bases. The CDR3 has 15 amino acids. Here the CDR3 DNA reads TGTGCCAGCTCACCCGGACAGGGTTTAGCAGATACGCAGTATTTT. Translating it yields CASSPGQGLADTQYF.

This chain joins TRBV6-5 and TRBJ1-5; D remains ambiguous. V was cut by 4 bases and J by 7 bases, with 11 bases left in between. The CDR3 spans 13 residues. Germline assignment: CDR1 MNHEY and CDR2 SVGAGI. The CDR3, as DNA: TGTGCCAGCAGTTTGAGCGAGGGACAGCCCCAGCATTTT. Residues: CASSLSEGQPQHF.

The CDR3 region has the DNA TGCACCACAAGCGGGAGCGGAGCAGATACGCAGTATTTT. Protein sequence: CTTSGSGADTQYF. The rearrangement uses TRBV29-1 and TRBJ2-3; 8 bases match TRBD2. The CDR3 consists of 13 residues. Germline CDR1 reads SQVTM; CDR2 reads ANQGSEA.

This clone was seen only a few times. The junction departs from the called germline gene at one end, perhaps through a read error. The chain employs TRBV7-7 and TRBJ2-1; TRBD1 matches 8 bases. Germline loops: CDR1 SSHAT, CDR2 FNYEAQ (reference sequence). This CDR3 contains 16 residues. CDR3 coding DNA: TGTGCTAGCAGCTTAGCGCAACAGGGGGGTTTTAATGAGCAGTTCTTC. Its translation: CASSLAQQGGFNEQFF.

This clone was observed a few times. The chain uses TRBV9 and TRBJ2-1; 11 bases map to TRBD2. CDR3 length equals 18 residues. With V trimmed by 0 bases and J by 3 bases, 8 bases remained unmatched. CDR1 and CDR2 (germline): SGDLS, YYNGEE. CDR3 DNA sequence: TGTGCCAGCAGCGTAGCCCTTGGGACTAGCGGTCTCTACAATGAGCAGTTCTTC. The encoded protein is CASSVALGTSGLYNEQFF.

J is TRBJ2-7 and V is TRBV5-4; 8 bases map to TRBD2. The germline V gene has CDR1 SGHNT and CDR2 YYREEE (reference sequence). V shed 1 base, J shed 4 bases, and the junction held 7 bases outside the gene matches. The CDR3 totals 15 residues. The CDR3 coding sequence is TGTGCCAGCAGCTTGTTGGCTAGCGGGCGTTACGAGCAGTACTTC. This codes for CASSLLASGRYEQYF.

The V call is TRBV6-5, the J call TRBJ2-7; D unresolved. The CDR3 has 12 residues. Germline loops: CDR1 MNHEY, CDR2 SVGAGI. The germline V and J ends were trimmed by 6 bases and 2 bases, with 8 bases remaining between them. The DNA for the CDR3 is TGTGCCAGCAGGGCACAGACCTACGAGCAGTACTTC. Its protein product is CASRAQTYEQYF.

The rearrangement links TRBV4-2 to TRBJ2-7, with D unclear. The CDR3 sequence is 15 residues long. Germline values: CDR1 LGHNA, CDR2 YNFKEQ. V was shortened by 0 bases and J by 1 base, with 10 bases between the two germline ends. In DNA, the CDR3 is TGTGCCAGCAGCCAAGAAAACCGGTTATCCTACGAGCAGTACTTC. Its translation: CASSQENRLSYEQYF.

This clone was observed a few times. The chain combines TRBV5-1 with TRBJ2-3; D unresolved. Germline values: CDR1 SGHRS, CDR2 YFSETQ. Between the trimmed V and J ends, which lost 7 bases and 2 bases, there was a span of 11 bases. This CDR3 contains 13 residues. CDR3: CASFSGPTDTQYF. In DNA, the CDR3 is TGCGCCAGCTTCTCAGGCCCCACAGATACGCAGTATTTT.

This clone has a handful of counts. In nucleotides, the CDR3 is TGCAGCGTTGGCGGGGGGGCGAATCAGCCCCAGCATTTT. Translated: CSVGGGANQPQHF. This rearrangement joins TRBV29-1 to TRBJ1-5, with D possibly TRBD1 on 6 matching bases. The V and J ends lost 4 bases and 4 bases respectively, with 11 bases between them. CDR1 is SQVTM, CDR2 ANQGSEA, per germline. The CDR3 is 13 residues long.

This clone was seen just once. This chain uses TRBV18 with TRBJ2-7, with D hard to call. Germline CDR1 reads KGHSH; CDR2 reads LQKENI. V dropped 0 bases and J dropped 7 bases, with 10 bases sitting between them. This CDR3 region has 13 residues. This CDR3 is CASSPPFRGEQYF. For the CDR3, the DNA is TGTGCCAGCTCACCACCGTTCCGTGGGGAGCAGTACTTC. Full variable domain (remainder filled in from reference TRBV18 and TRBJ2-7): NAGVMQNPRHLVRRRGQEARLRCSPMKGHSHVYWYRQLPEEGLKFMVYLQKENIIDESGMPKERFSAEFPKEGPSILRIQQVVRGDSAAYFCASSPPFRGEQYFGPGTRLTVT.